This T cell receptor (beta chain) appears in the sequencing data of a study of blood T cell repertoires in COVID-19. In the study overall: The origin of the acute and convalescent COVID-19 samples was the United States, Italy and Spain.

The V gene's germline CDR1 is SSHAT and CDR2 FNYEAQ (reference sequence). The CDR3 is 18 amino acids. Losses at the gene ends were 3 bases for V and 2 bases for J; bases not matched to a gene: 13. The participants were between roughly 18 and 89 years old and came from 24 US areas. Original methodology: Reference gene primer amplification yielded estimated nucleated cell counts. Repertoires were generated with immunoSEQ multiplex PCR, while TCRdb's copy carries only in-frame clones and drops some. From that table come the V and J calls and clone size; the DNA was used to work out D and trimming. The sample records approximately 140,000 clones, roughly nine tenths being singletons.

This clonotype was sampled from a middle-aged woman who had been exposed to COVID-19. The sequenced material came from PBMCs or T cells enriched from blood (not recorded which). The chain couples TRBV7-7 to TRBJ2-5; TRBD1 aligns across 9 bases. DNA of the CDR3: TGTGCCAGCAGCTTGGGGACAGGGCTTTTGGTGGGGCAAGAGACCCAGTACTTC. It codes for CASSLGTGLLVGQETQYF.